The 16 T cell receptor beta chains below were found in one sample sequenced in a study of identical twins. TCRdb ran MiXCR on the 5' RACE reads and lists one entry per CDR3 protein. The sample consists of 310,000 or so distinct CDR3 sequences, roughly 8.6% of them appearing once. In addition, the sample was reused for a study of yellow fever vaccine responses in identical twins.

The sequenced material came from CD8+ T cells sorted from blood. Receptor source: a young woman in good health.

The table lists this clonotype with many counts. The chain recombines TRBV10-1 with TRBJ2-7; D remains unclear. CDR3 length: 15 residues. CDR1 and CDR2 from the germline V gene are WNHNN and SYGVQD (reference sequence). V lost 0 bases and J lost 3, with 12 bases in between. The CDR3: CASSESGLVFYEQYF. CDR3 sequence (DNA): TGCGCCAGCAGTGAGTCGGGCCTAGTCTTCTACGAGCAGTACTTC.

In its sample, this clonotype was seen many times. This chain links TRBV9 with TRBJ2-7; the match to TRBD1 covers 11 bases. This CDR3 is built from 15 residues. V shed 0 bases and J 6 bases; nucleotides not matched to a gene: 5. CDR1 and CDR2 from the germline V gene are SGDLS and YYNGEE. CDR3 sequence: CASSVVGTGGGEQYF. The CDR3 region has the DNA TGTGCCAGCAGCGTAGTGGGGACAGGGGGTGGCGAGCAGTACTTC.

This clonotype was recorded many times. V and J are TRBV7-9 and TRBJ2-1; D may match TRBD1 or TRBD2 (6 bases each). The CDR3 length is 14 residues. The V gene's germline CDR1 is SEHNR and CDR2 FQNEAQ (reference sequence). Trimming shortened V by 5 bases and J by 3 bases, and 11 bases separated the two germline ends. In DNA form, the CDR3 reads TGTGCCAGCAGCGGGGGGCAGAACTACAATGAGCAGTTCTTC. Its protein product is CASSGGQNYNEQFF.

This clonotype was counted between two and nine times. The chain has TRBV5-1 and TRBJ1-6; tentative D call: TRBD1 (6 bases). CDR3 length equals 15 residues. Looked up from germline, CDR1 is SGHRS and CDR2 is YFSETQ. V lost 0 bases, J lost 8 bases, and 12 bases lay in between. The CDR3 DNA is TGCGCCAGCAGCTTGGGCGCAGGGGAGGATTCACCCCTCCACTTT. It translates to CASSLGAGEDSPLHF.

V and J are TRBV12-3 or TRBV12-4 and TRBJ2-5; 9 bases agree with TRBD1. The CDR3 loop spans 14 amino acids. Trimming at V came to 6 bases and at J to 2 bases, leaving 4 bases not matched to a gene. The CDR3 loop reads CASSPDRGQETQYF. The DNA for the CDR3 is TGTGCCAGCAGCCCTGACAGGGGGCAAGAGACCCAGTACTTC.

The chain recombines TRBV4-2 with TRBJ2-2, with a possible D match to TRBD2 (5 bases). Looked up from germline, CDR1 is LGHNA and CDR2 is YNFKEQ. V lost 1 base, J lost 4 bases, and 10 bases lay in between. This CDR3 is built from 15 residues. This CDR3 reads CASSQANGVTGELFF. The CDR3 DNA is TGTGCCAGCAGCCAAGCGAACGGGGTCACCGGGGAGCTGTTTTTT.

V gene TRBV19 combines with J gene TRBJ2-1; D remains unclear. The V end lost 3 bases, the J end lost 7 bases, and 7 bases lay between the germline ends. CDR1 and CDR2 from the germline V gene are LNHDA and SQIVND (reference sequence). This CDR3 is built from 12 residues. The CDR3 nucleotides read TGTGCCAGTAGTATTCAAGGAAATGAGCAGTTCTTC. Amino acids: CASSIQGNEQFF.

This clonotype came up a few times. The rearrangement uses TRBV27 and TRBJ2-7; 10 bases agree with TRBD2. Trimming cost V 5 bases and J 5 bases; bases outside gene matches: 12. Germline lookup yields CDR1 MNHEY and CDR2 SMNVEV (reference sequence). The length of the CDR3 is 16 residues. CDR3 bases: TGTGCCAGCAGTACGCCCCCGGTAGCGGGAGGCCACGAGCAGTACTTC. It yields the protein CASSTPPVAGGHEQYF.

The chain carries TRBV15 and TRBJ2-7, with 9 nucleotides matching TRBD2. CDR3 length: 14 residues. Germline V CDR1 and CDR2: LNHNV, YYDKDF (reference sequence). V dropped 4 bases and J dropped 4; count of bases not matched to a gene: 5. CDR3 residues: CATSKTGLAYEQYF. CDR3 nucleotides: TGTGCCACCAGCAAAACGGGACTAGCTTACGAGCAGTACTTC.

There are a few counts of this clonotype. V is TRBV5-1 and J is TRBJ2-1, with 16 nucleotides matching TRBD2. There are 20 residues in the CDR3. The J segment lost 0 bases and the V segment lost 1 base, leaving 7 bases of the junction unmatched. The germline V gene encodes CDR1 SGHRS and CDR2 YFSETQ. In nucleotides, the CDR3 is TGCGCCAGCAGCTTGAGACCGGGACTAGCGGGAGGGAGCTCCTACAATGAGCAGTTCTTC. Its translation is CASSLRPGLAGGSSYNEQFF.

CDR3 protein: CASTVAELTYNEQFF. The DNA of the CDR3 is TGTGCCAGCACTGTCGCGGAACTAACCTACAATGAGCAGTTCTTC. This rearrangement joins TRBV28 to TRBJ2-1; no clear D. The germline V gene has CDR1 MDHEN and CDR2 SYDVKM. This CDR3 spans 15 amino acids. Trimming pared 7 bases from V and 2 bases from J, leaving 15 bases between.

This rearrangement joins TRBV6-6 to TRBJ2-1; D call uncertain. CDR3 length: 12 amino acids. Germline values: CDR1 MNHNY, CDR2 SVGAGI (reference sequence). Between the trimmed V and J ends, which lost 5 bases and 12 bases, there was a span of 14 bases. The CDR3 nucleotides are TGTGCCAGCAGTGGATTTGAATACGGGCAGTTCTTC. Its translation: CASSGFEYGQFF.

This clonotype showed up many times. This chain joins TRBV21-1 and TRBJ2-4. TRBV21-1 is listed as a pseudogene. The CDR3 contains 14 residues. CDR3 sequence: CASSSLLHKNIQYF. The CDR3 bases are TGTGCCAGCAGCAGTCTTCTTCACAAAAACATTCAGTACTTC.

This clonotype was found a few times. The V call is TRBV6-1, the J call TRBJ2-3; D perhaps matches TRBD2 (5 bases). V lost 8 bases to trimming and J lost 3 bases, with 21 bases between them. The CDR3 is 16 amino acids. Germline loops: CDR1 MNHNS, CDR2 SASEGT. CDR3 DNA: TGTGCCAGCCCCCCACAGTGGGGAGCTTGGACAGATACGCAGTATTTT. This translates into CASPPQWGAWTDTQYF.

This clonotype was picked up many times. The chain carries TRBV12-3 or TRBV12-4 and TRBJ2-1; D possibly uses TRBD1 or TRBD2 (5 bases each). The V end was cut by 5 bases, the J end by 8 bases, with 19 bases between. This CDR3 comprises 15 residues. The CDR3 loop reads CASSPLGGAGDEQFF. The CDR3 DNA sequence: TGTGCCAGCAGTCCTCTCGGTGGGGCCGGGGATGAGCAGTTCTTC.

The rearrangement links TRBV30 to TRBJ2-1; D is unresolved. V lost 0 bases, J lost 5 bases, and 11 bases lay in between. The CDR3 covers 14 residues. CDR1 is GTSNPN, CDR2 SVGIG, per germline (reference sequence). CDR3 coding DNA: TGTGCCTGGAGTGTGGCGTGGGGTAACAATGAGCAGTTCTTC. Translated: CAWSVAWGNNEQFF.